This T cell receptor beta chain stems from a study of blood T cell repertoires in COVID-19 (dated by TCRdb to 2018 to 2021). In the study overall: Collaborator samples came from the United States, Italy and Spain and covered acute and convalescent phases of COVID-19. The samples were drawn from the first 160 participants of the ongoing ImmuneRACE study and from some 1,300 subjects provided by 6 global collaborators. The repertoires were released in a freely available public database intended as a resource for research on the immune response to SARS-CoV-2. Deeply sampled blood TCRbeta repertoires from subjects exposed to, actively infected with, or recovered from COVID-19 were included in the dataset. Where HLA class I and class II types were available, the types were taken from metadata supplied by the sample provider, not from assay-based typing. Nearly every sample came with metadata listing a de-identified subject ID, COVID-19 status, age in years and sex. The prospective study material was composed of cDNA or gDNA derived from T cells, B-cell-depleted T cells, or PBMCs. Beyond this particular receptor, the publication reports: How much clinical and demographic metadata was included differed by source and by participant, and the metadata was provided uncurated.

TCRbeta CDR3 regions were amplified from genomic DNA using the immunoSEQ Assay, a bias-controlled multiplex PCR. The original pipeline was this. Within the assay, amplification of reference gene primers was used to estimate how many nucleated cells each sample contained. To quantify the absolute abundance of each unique TCRbeta CDR3 rearrangement, sequence reads were collapsed and filtered. For each sample, productive Simpson clonality was calculated by taking the square root of Simpson's diversity index across productive rearrangements. Held by TCRdb, this immuneACCESS table contains in-frame sequences only and omits some clones. Under half of the omission traces to an unresolved V gene where checked; the cause of the rest is unknown. V and J calls and clone size are given by that table; D and trimming were obtained from the DNA. Present in this sample are almost 80,000 clones, approximately 82% of which were seen just once. In total, the top ten clones hold 35% to 40% of the sample.

For this clone: Its antigen specificity is not known. No base-level quality is on record; no much larger clone is a single base apart.

Whole blood was collected in K2EDTA tubes by collaborating institutions according to the institutions' own protocols. For TCRbeta analysis, collaborator samples were shipped as frozen whole blood, as isolated PBMCs, or as DNA extracted from either sample type. The clonotype was recovered from a woman between 70 and 85 years old with acute or convalescent COVID-19. The sequencing sample was made of peripheral blood.

The sequenced DNA is TGCGCCAGCAGCCATCGTGGACTAGCGGGAGAGAATGGGGAGCTGTTTTTT. Its protein product is CASSHRGLAGENGELFF. The chain employs TRBV4-1 and TRBJ2-2; the central 13 bases match TRBD2. The CDR3 starts with the cysteine, ends with the phenylalanine, and has 17 residues. Only the CDR3 portion is preserved as DNA: 51 bases, with reading frame beginning at the first base. Ends trimmed: V by 3 bases, J by 8 bases; bases unmatched to a gene: 9. Via the germline V gene, CDR1 is MGHRA and CDR2 YSYEKL.